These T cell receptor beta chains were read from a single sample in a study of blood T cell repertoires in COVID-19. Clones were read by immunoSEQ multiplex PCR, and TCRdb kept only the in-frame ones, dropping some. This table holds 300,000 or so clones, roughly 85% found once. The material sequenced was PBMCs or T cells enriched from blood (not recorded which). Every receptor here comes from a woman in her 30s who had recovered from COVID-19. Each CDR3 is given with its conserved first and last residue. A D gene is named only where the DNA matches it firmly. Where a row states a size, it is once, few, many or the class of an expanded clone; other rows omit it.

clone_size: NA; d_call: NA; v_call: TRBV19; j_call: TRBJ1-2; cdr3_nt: TGTGCCAGTAGTATTCGGGGGGCCGGTGGCTACACCTTC; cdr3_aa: CASSIRGAGGYTF
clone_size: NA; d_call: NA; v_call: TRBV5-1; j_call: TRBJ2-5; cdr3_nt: TGCGCCAGCAGCTTGGCGGGGAGCAAGGAGACCCAGTACTTC; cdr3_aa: CASSLAGSKETQYF
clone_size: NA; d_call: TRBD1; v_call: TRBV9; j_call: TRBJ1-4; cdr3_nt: TGTGCCAGCAGCGTAGGAGACAGGGTGGGAACTAATGAAAAACTGTTTTTT; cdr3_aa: CASSVGDRVGTNEKLFF
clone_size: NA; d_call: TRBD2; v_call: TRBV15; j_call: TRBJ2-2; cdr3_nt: TGTGCCACTAGGAGCGGGGCCACCTTCTCCGGGGAGCTGTTTTTT; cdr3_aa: CATRSGATFSGELFF
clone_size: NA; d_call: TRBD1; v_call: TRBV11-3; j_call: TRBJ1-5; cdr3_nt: TGTGCCAGCCCATTTAGCCCCCCCACAGGGGTACACCAGCCCCAGCATTTT; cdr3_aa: CASPFSPPTGVHQPQHF
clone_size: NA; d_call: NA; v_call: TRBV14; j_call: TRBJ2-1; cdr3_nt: TGTGCCAGCAGTCGGTACTTTGGAGTAGACGAAGAGCAGTTCTTC; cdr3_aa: CASSRYFGVDEEQFF
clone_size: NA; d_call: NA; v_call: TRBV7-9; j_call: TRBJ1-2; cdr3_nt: TGTGCCAGCAGTTGGGGGGAAGAACTCACCTTC; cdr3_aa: CASSWGEELTF
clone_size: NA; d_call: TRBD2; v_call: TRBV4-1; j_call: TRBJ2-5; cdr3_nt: TGCGCCAGCAGCCAGACACCAAGCGGGGAAGTGGGGAGAGAGACCCAGTACTTC; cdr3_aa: CASSQTPSGEVGRETQYF
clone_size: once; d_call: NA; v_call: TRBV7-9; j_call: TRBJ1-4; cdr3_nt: TGTGCCAGCAGCCCACAGGGAGGGCCTGGTCGGCCTAGCGAAAAACTGTTTTTT; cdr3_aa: CASSPQGGPGRPSEKLFF
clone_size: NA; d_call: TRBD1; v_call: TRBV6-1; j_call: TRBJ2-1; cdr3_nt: TGTGCCAGCAGTGAAGGGGGACAGGGAAACAATGAGCAGTTCTTC; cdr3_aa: CASSEGGQGNNEQFF
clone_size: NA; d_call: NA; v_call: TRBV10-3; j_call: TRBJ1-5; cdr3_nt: TGTGCCATCAGCCGGGACGGACTAGATCAGCCCCAGCATTTT; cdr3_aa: CAISRDGLDQPQHF
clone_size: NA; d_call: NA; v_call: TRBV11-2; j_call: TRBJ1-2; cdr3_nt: TGTGCCAGCAGCTTAGGTAGAGGCTCTTACGACTACACCTTC; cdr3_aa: CASSLGRGSYDYTF
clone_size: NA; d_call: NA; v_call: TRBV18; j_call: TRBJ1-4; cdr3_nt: TGTGCCAGCTCAACAACCACAGGGATGGGTGAAAAACTGTTTTTT; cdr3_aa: CASSTTTGMGEKLFF
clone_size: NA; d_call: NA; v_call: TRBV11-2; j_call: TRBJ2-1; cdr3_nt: TGTGCCAGCAGCCCAACAGGGCTCTACTACAATGAGCAGTTCTTC; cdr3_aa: CASSPTGLYYNEQFF
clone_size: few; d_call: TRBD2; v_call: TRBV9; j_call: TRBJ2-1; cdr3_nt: TGTGCCAGCAGCTACCTTGGGAGCGGGGGTACTAATGAGCAGTTCTTC; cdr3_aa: CASSYLGSGGTNEQFF
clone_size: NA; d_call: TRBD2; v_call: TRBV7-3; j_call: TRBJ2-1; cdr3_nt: TGTGCCAGCAGCATCGGACGTAGCGGGCCCTACAATGAGCAGTTCTTC; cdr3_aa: CASSIGRSGPYNEQFF
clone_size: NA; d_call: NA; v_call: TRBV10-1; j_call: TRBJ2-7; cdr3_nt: TGCGCCAGCAGTGAGTCTGGCAGCGGTGGTTACGAGCAGTACTTC; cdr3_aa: CASSESGSGGYEQYF
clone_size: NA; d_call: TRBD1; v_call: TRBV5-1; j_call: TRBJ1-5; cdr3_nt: TGCGCCAGCAGCCCCGGGGACAGGGACCATCAGCCCCAGCATTTT; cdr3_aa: CASSPGDRDHQPQHF
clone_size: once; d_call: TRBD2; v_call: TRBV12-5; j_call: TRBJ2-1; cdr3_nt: TGTGCTAGTACTAGCGGGGGAGGGTATGAGCAGTTCTTC; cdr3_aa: CASTSGGGYEQFF
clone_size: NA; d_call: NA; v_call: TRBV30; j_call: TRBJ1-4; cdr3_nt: TGTGCCTGGAGTCCAATCGTGGGGCGCGTTGAAAAACTGTTTTTT; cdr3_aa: CAWSPIVGRVEKLFF
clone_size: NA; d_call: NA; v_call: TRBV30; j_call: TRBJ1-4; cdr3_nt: TGTGCCTGGAGTGTGGGGAGTGGGGAAAAACTGTTTTTT; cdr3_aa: CAWSVGSGEKLFF
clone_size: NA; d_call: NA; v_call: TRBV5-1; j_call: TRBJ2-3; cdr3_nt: TGCGCCAGCAGACTGGCCCAGGGGGGAGATACGCAGTATTTT; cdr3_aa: CASRLAQGGDTQYF
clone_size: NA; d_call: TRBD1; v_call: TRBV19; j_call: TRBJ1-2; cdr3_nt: TGTGCCAGTAACAAACAGGGGGCTTCGACCTATGGCTACACCTTC; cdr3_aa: CASNKQGASTYGYTF
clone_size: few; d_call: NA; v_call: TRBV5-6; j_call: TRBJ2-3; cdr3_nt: TGTGCCAGCAGCTTCGGCACAGATACGCAGTATTTT; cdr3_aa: CASSFGTDTQYF
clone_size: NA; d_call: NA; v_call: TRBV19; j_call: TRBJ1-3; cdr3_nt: TGTGCCAGTAGACGGGGGGGGAACTCTGGAAACACCATATATTTT; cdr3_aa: CASRRGGNSGNTIYF
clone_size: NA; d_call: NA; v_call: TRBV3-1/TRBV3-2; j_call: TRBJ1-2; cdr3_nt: TGTGCCAGCAGCCTGACGGGGGGGTCGGATGGCTACACCTTC; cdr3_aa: CASSLTGGSDGYTF
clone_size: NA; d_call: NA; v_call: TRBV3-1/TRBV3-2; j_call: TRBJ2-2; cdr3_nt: TGTGCCAGCAGCCAAGATTGGGGGGGCCGGACCGGGGAGCTGTTTTTT; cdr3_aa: CASSQDWGGRTGELFF
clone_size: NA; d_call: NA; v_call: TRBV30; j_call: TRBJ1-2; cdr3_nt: TGTGCCTGGAGTCTGGGGTCCGCCAGAGACAGCGTCTATGGCTACACCTTC; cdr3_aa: CAWSLGSARDSVYGYTF
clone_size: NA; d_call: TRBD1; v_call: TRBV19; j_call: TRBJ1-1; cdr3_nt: TGTGCCAGTAGTATTAAAGGACAGGGCCCCTTAATGAACACTGAAGCTTTCTTT; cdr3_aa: CASSIKGQGPLMNTEAFF
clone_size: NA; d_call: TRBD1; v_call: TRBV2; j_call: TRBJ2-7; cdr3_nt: TGTGCCAGCAGTGGGGGACAGATCTACGAGCAGTACTTC; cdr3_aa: CASSGGQIYEQYF
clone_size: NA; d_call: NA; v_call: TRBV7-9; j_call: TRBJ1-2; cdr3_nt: TGTGCCAGCAGCAGGACAACCCTCAACTATGGCTACACCTTC; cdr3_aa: CASSRTTLNYGYTF
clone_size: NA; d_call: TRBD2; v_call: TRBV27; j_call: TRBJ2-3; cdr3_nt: TGTGCCAGCAGTTTGTTGCGGGGGGACCTCACAGATACGCAGTATTTT; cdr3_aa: CASSLLRGDLTDTQYF
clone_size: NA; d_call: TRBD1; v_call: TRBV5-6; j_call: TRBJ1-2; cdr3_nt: TGTGCCAGCAGCACCCTAACAGGGGGCGAGGACTATGGCTACACCTTC; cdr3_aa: CASSTLTGGEDYGYTF
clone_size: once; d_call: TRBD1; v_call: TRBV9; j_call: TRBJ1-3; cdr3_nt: TGTGCCAGCAGCAAGACAGGGAACACCATATATTTT; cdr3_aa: CASSKTGNTIYF
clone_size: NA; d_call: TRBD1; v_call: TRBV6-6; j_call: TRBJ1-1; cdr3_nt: TGTGCCAGCAGACAGGGGCTTGAAGCTTTCTTT; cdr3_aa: CASRQGLEAFF
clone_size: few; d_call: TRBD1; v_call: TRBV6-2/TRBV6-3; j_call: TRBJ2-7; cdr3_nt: TGTGCCAGCAGCCCCCCCCCGGGACAGGGTACCTACGAGCAGTACTTC; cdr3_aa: CASSPPPGQGTYEQYF
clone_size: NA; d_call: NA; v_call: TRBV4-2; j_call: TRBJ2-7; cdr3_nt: TGTGCCAGCAGCCAAGGGTCCCACAGGGACGAGCAGTACTTC; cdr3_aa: CASSQGSHRDEQYF
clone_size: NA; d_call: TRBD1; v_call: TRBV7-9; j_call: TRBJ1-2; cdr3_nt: TGTGCCAGCAGCTTAACAGGGGGGCCCCCCTATGGCTACACCTTC; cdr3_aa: CASSLTGGPPYGYTF
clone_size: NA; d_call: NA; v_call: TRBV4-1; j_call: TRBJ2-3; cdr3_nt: TGCGCCAGCAGCCAAGATCGCCCACCGGGCACAGATACGCAGTATTTT; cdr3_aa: CASSQDRPPGTDTQYF
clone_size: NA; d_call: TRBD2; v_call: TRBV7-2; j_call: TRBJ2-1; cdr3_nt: TGTGCCAGCAGCTTAGGGACTAGCGGGTTCGTGTTCTTC; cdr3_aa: CASSLGTSGFVFF
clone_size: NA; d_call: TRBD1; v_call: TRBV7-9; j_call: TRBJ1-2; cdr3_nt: TGTGCCAGCAGTCGGACAGGAACCTATGGCTACACCTTC; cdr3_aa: CASSRTGTYGYTF
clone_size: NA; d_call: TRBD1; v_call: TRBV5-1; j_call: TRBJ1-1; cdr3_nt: TGCGCCAGCAGCATAGGGACAGGGGGTGAAGCTTTCTTT; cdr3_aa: CASSIGTGGEAFF
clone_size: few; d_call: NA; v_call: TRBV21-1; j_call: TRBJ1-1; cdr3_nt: TGTGCCAGCAGCATCGTTTTGAACACTGAAGCTTTCTTT; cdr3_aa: CASSIVLNTEAFF
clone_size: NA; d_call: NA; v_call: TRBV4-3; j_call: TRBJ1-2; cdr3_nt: TGCGCCAGCAGCCAAGCGGACACCTATGGCTACACCTTC; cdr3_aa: CASSQADTYGYTF